This entry is about one T cell receptor beta chain. What it binds is not known. A much larger clone differs from this one at a single base, so this may be a read error. The data are from a study of T cells in Graves' hyperthyroidism and ophthalmopathy. Overall study: Staff took peripheral blood when the initial diagnosis was made, before any treatment began. Whole-study findings and limits: For ophthalmopathy, model prediction preceded onset by a median roughly 5.9 months. Within blood appeared most thyroid clonotypes that had expanded above 0.001.

TCR beta CDR3 regions were amplified from RNA transcripts. With the HTBI primer set, the TCR CDR3 went through a first round of RT-PCR. TCRdb redid the calling of the multiplex PCR reads with MiXCR, one entry per CDR3 protein. The sample includes 620,000 or so distinct CDR3 sequences, more than 14% of them seen just once. Germline V lookup: CDR1 MNHNS, CDR2 SASEGT. The CDR3 runs 15 residues. The V and J genes are TRBV6-1 and TRBJ1-5; perhaps TRBD1 as D (5 bases). The source of this sequence is a woman in her fifties or sixties with Graves' ophthalmopathy. Sample: blood. This chain's CDR3 is CAGSVAGGSNQPQHF. CDR3 coding DNA: TGTGCCGGCAGTGTAGCGGGGGGGTCGAATCAGCCCCAGCATTTT.